What follows describes a single TCR beta chain. The antigen remains unidentified. Researchers collected about 9.1 milliliters of peripheral blood from every single donor. For the second PCR, which ran for about 7 to 12 cycles, a sample-barcoded 5' primer and a J-beta primer mix were used. Individual samples furnished no less than 2.5 million CDR3-containing paired-end reads apiece. TCRdb ran MiXCR on the 5' RACE reads and lists one entry per CDR3 protein. The profile covers around 1,900,000 distinct CDR3 sequences, with about 39% appearing a single time and more than 20% taken by the ten largest. The data were obtained in a study of blood T cells in healthy people across ages. The CDR3 contains 16 residues. Germline CDR1 and CDR2: MDHEN and SYDVKM. The germline V and J ends were trimmed by 3 bases and 8 bases, with 19 bases remaining between them. General observations from the study: Per million T cells, TCR beta diversity dropped roughly linearly as age increased. Percentage of naive T cells showed a strong correlation with TCR beta diversity.

This clonotype was sampled from a human donor in good health. Sequences were obtained from blood. This chain links TRBV28 with TRBJ1-4, with TRBD1 as a possible D gene (6 bases). The DNA of the CDR3 is TGTGCCAGCAGTTTGATACAGGGTCGGGGTTTGGAAAAACTGTTTTTT. It translates to CASSLIQGRGLEKLFF. Based on the CDR3 plus reference TRBV28 and TRBJ1-4, the full variable domain is DVKVTQSSRYLVKRTGEKVFLECVQDMDHENMFWYRQDPGLGLRLIYFSYDVKMKEKGDIPEGYSVSREKKERFSLILESASTNQTSMYLCASSLIQGRGLEKLFFGSGTQLSVL.